The rows below give T cell receptor beta chains drawn from one sample of a study of blood T cell repertoires in COVID-19. Libraries were prepared by immunoSEQ multiplex PCR; TCRdb keeps only in-frame clonotypes and omits some of them. The sample holds about 140,000 clones; about four fifths are singletons and the top ten take 3.5% to 4%. The specimen sequenced was peripheral blood. Every receptor here comes from a man between 65 and 85 years old who had recovered from COVID-19. The conserved cysteine and the conserved F or W are not part of the CDR3 here. The order of the fields is V gene, CDR3 length, J gene, CDR3 protein.

V gene: TRBV2
CDR3 length: 11
J gene: TRBJ2-7
CDR3 protein: ASRTGIAYEQY

V gene: TRBV10-3
CDR3 length: 12
J gene: TRBJ1-6
CDR3 protein: AISAQGPDSPLH

V gene: TRBV5-1
CDR3 length: 14
J gene: TRBJ1-2
CDR3 protein: ASSLANSDLLSGYT

V gene: TRBV6-1
CDR3 length: 18
J gene: TRBJ2-1
CDR3 protein: ASSEPTGTSGASSYNEQF

V gene: TRBV7-3
CDR3 length: 12
J gene: TRBJ2-3
CDR3 protein: ASSPGLAKDTQY

V gene: TRBV4-3
CDR3 length: 14
J gene: TRBJ2-5
CDR3 protein: ASSQGLRELSETQY

V gene: TRBV10-2
CDR3 length: 10
J gene: TRBJ2-1
CDR3 protein: ASSQGLDEQF

V gene: TRBV2
CDR3 length: 12
J gene: TRBJ1-4
CDR3 protein: ASSQGTAGEKLF

V gene: TRBV4-1
CDR3 length: 15
J gene: TRBJ2-1
CDR3 protein: ASSQAAAGLAVDEQF

V gene: TRBV11-2
CDR3 length: 13
J gene: TRBJ2-5
CDR3 protein: ASSTAGGRAETQY

V gene: TRBV5-1
CDR3 length: 14
J gene: TRBJ1-1
CDR3 protein: ASSLDPGGANTEAF

V gene: TRBV18
CDR3 length: 16
J gene: TRBJ1-1
CDR3 protein: ASSPPTGGVSMNTEAF

V gene: TRBV2
CDR3 length: 12
J gene: TRBJ2-7
CDR3 protein: ASRSQDSLSEQY

V gene: TRBV4-3
CDR3 length: 13
J gene: TRBJ2-7
CDR3 protein: ASSQVVSSDYEQY

V gene: TRBV7-9
CDR3 length: 12
J gene: TRBJ1-1
CDR3 protein: ASRRPDTGAEAF

V gene: TRBV28
CDR3 length: 17
J gene: TRBJ2-1
CDR3 protein: ASSPSPYRQGPYHNEQF

V gene: TRBV19
CDR3 length: 12
J gene: TRBJ1-2
CDR3 protein: ASSIMDTGGGYT

V gene: TRBV5-1
CDR3 length: 13
J gene: TRBJ1-4
CDR3 protein: ASRKDRSNNEKLF

V gene: TRBV6-2/TRBV6-3
CDR3 length: 15
J gene: TRBJ2-3
CDR3 protein: ASSLELAGYRTDTQY

V gene: TRBV6-5
CDR3 length: 12
J gene: TRBJ1-6
CDR3 protein: ASRDRGYNSPLH

V gene: TRBV10-3
CDR3 length: 12
J gene: TRBJ2-1
CDR3 protein: AISATSTDNEQF

V gene: TRBV30
CDR3 length: 12
J gene: TRBJ2-3
CDR3 protein: AWSDGRKTDTQY

V gene: TRBV19
CDR3 length: 14
J gene: TRBJ2-2
CDR3 protein: ASSPPGLANTGELF

V gene: TRBV6-5
CDR3 length: 12
J gene: TRBJ1-3
CDR3 protein: ASKTPGIGNTIY

V gene: TRBV5-1
CDR3 length: 15
J gene: TRBJ2-3
CDR3 protein: ASSSLMGQGASDTQY

V gene: TRBV24-1
CDR3 length: 13
J gene: TRBJ2-2
CDR3 protein: ATSPTGTNTGELF

V gene: TRBV11-2
CDR3 length: 13
J gene: TRBJ1-1
CDR3 protein: ASSLRAGGSTEAF

V gene: TRBV7-8
CDR3 length: 18
J gene: TRBJ1-1
CDR3 protein: ASSLPEWGEGIEKNTEAF

V gene: TRBV7-9
CDR3 length: 14
J gene: TRBJ2-7
CDR3 protein: ASSSTGTGGSYEQY

V gene: TRBV11-2
CDR3 length: 11
J gene: TRBJ1-6
CDR3 protein: ASSTRANSPLH